This T cell receptor beta chain was captured in a study of T cells in Graves' hyperthyroidism and ophthalmopathy. At the level of the study: Sampling of peripheral blood happened at initial diagnosis, prior to any treatment.

Study observations and caveats: A median around 5.9 months before onset, the model predicted ophthalmopathy.

Turning to this clonotype: Its antigen is unknown.

Amplified TCR beta CDR3 regions came from RNA transcripts. HTBI primers were used for first-round RT-PCR of the TCR CDR3. TCRdb used MiXCR to reprocess the multiplex PCR reads, holding one entry per CDR3 protein. The table has fewer than 850,000 distinct CDR3 sequences, around 15% seen once. Thyroid ultrasound, orbital computed tomography, clinical symptoms, and serum thyroxine and TRAb underpinned diagnoses. The authors took PBMCs from over 8.5 ml fresh peripheral blood. V gave up 2 bases and J gave up 3 bases, with 5 bases separating them. CDR1 and CDR2 from the germline V gene are MGHDK and SYGVNS. This CDR3 has 12 amino acids.

The sequence derives from a man over 45 with Graves' hyperthyroidism. The material sequenced was blood. The genes are TRBV25-1 and TRBJ2-7; no clear D. CDR3 bases: TGTGCCAGCAGTGAAGCATTCTACGAGCAGTACTTC. Encoded protein: CASSEAFYEQYF.